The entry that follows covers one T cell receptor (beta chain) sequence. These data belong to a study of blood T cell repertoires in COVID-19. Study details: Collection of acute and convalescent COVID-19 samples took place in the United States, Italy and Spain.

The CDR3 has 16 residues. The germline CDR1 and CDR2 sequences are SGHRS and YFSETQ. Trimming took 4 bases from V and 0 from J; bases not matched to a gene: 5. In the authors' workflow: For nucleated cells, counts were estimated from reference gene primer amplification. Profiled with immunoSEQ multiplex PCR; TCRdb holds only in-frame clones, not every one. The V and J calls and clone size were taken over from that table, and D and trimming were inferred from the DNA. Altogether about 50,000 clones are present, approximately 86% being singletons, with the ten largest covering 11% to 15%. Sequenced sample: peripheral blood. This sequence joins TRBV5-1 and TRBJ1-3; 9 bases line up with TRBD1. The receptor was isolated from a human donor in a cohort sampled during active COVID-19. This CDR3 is CASSGTGQGSGNTIYF. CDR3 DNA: TGCGCCAGCAGCGGCACGGGACAGGGCTCTGGAAACACCATATATTTT.